This T cell receptor (beta chain) was observed in a study of blood T cells in healthy people across ages. Germline CDR1 reads LGHNA; CDR2 reads YSLEER. CDR3 length equals 16 residues. About this clonotype itself: Its target is not known. One junction end does not reproduce the germline sequence, and a read error may be involved.

Primed by a sample-barcoded 5' primer and a J-beta primer mix, a second PCR proceeded for about 7 to 12 cycles. TCRdb fed the 5' RACE reads into MiXCR, producing one record per CDR3 protein. The sample contains more than 1,000,000 distinct CDR3 sequences, 25% of which appear only once. Russia was home to the donors, healthy Caucasian individuals aged 6 to 90. Study-level results: Age brought a roughly linear fall in TCR beta diversity measured per million T cells. CMV status of donors was not determined, possibly confounding expanded clonotype changes.

These sequences were also reported in another study, on T cells of mothers and their children. That source notes: Mothers yielded over 8.5 million CDR3 reads, children 3 million to 3.5 million each.

Sequenced input: blood. The TCR comes from a girl aged 2 to 10 in good health. This rearrangement joins TRBV4-3 to TRBJ1-2; possible D gene TRBD1, 5 bases. In nucleotides, the CDR3 is TGCGCCAGCAGCCAAGTGCACGGAGGGACCCAGTATGGCCACACCTTC. The encoded protein is CASSQVHGGTQYGHTF.